This T cell receptor (beta chain) was retrieved from a study of CD8 T cells in ankylosing spondylitis. Study-wide points: With a CD8+ phenotype, disease-linked clones were relatively rare in peripheral blood. Disease-linked clones reportedly concentrated significantly in matched ankylosing spondylitis synovial fluid.

The CDR3 has 14 amino acids. CDR1 and CDR2 from the germline V gene are MNHEY and SMNVEV (reference sequence). With 7 bases clipped from V and 2 bases from J, the junction kept 7 bases outside the gene matches. This clonotype was observed at least ten times. The antigen is not known. As the method for making TCR beta libraries, quantitative 5'-RACE with molecular barcodes was used. TCRdb re-called the 5' RACE reads with MiXCR, one entry per CDR3 protein. This sample yields 200,000 to 250,000 distinct CDR3 sequences, of which approximately 8% are seen a single time; 4.8% belongs to the top ten. Sequenced sample: blood, either unsorted or a sorted T cell fraction (not recorded which). This sequence originates from a female donor with ankylosing spondylitis or in good health (not recorded which). V gene TRBV27 combines with J gene TRBJ2-7; 8 nucleotides agree with TRBD1. The CDR3 DNA reads TGTGCCAGCAATACCGGGACAGGACCCTACGAGCAGTACTTC. Residues: CASNTGTGPYEQYF.